This section outlines one T cell receptor (beta chain) sequence together with its context. The antigen remains unidentified. This sample is drawn from a study of cytomegalovirus exposure and HLA in healthy donors. From the approximately 120-subject validation cohort, which was separate from the roughly 670-subject first cohort, the donors were drawn. Study conclusions and caveats: In a later analysis, first-cohort TCR clusters were found to tend to co-occur in the approximately 120 validation repertoires.

Only in-frame clones appear in the TCRdb table, and some are missing; sequencing was by immunoSEQ multiplex PCR. The profile shows tens of thousands of clones, about 89% of them singletons. The material sequenced was PBMCs. The TCR comes from a woman aged 18 to 35 in good health and CMV-seronegative.

CDR3 sequence (DNA): TGTGCCAGCAGCCCAGGACTAGCGGGAGGCCGTACCTACGAGCAGTACTTC. Amino acid sequence: CASSPGLAGGRTYEQYF. This chain joins TRBV9 and TRBJ2-7; TRBD2 matches at 14 bases. CDR3 size: 17 residues. V gave up 4 bases and J gave up 2 bases; unmatched junction bases: 8. The germline V gene has CDR1 SGDLS and CDR2 YYNGEE.